A selection of T cell receptor beta chains follows, all from one sample in a study of OX40 agonist ivuxolimab in advanced cancers. Profiling relied on immunoSEQ multiplex PCR, and the TCRdb table lists in-frame clones only, not all of them. The data show 60,000 or so clones, approximately 87% seen once. The sequenced sample was CD4+ or CD8+ T cells sorted from blood, obtained in a trial of the OX40 agonist ivuxolimab. Receptors originate from an adult with an advanced solid tumor such as melanoma, head and neck, liver or kidney cancer. Each CDR3 is given with its conserved first and last residue. A D gene is named only where the DNA matches it firmly. Some rows mark clone size as missing; the rest say once, few, many or name a class of expanded clone.

CASSSQGEKAYEQYF,TGCGCCAGCAGCTCCCAGGGGGAGAAAGCCTACGAGCAGTACTTC,NA,TRBD1,TRBJ2-7,TRBV5-1
CASGLTVTGELFF,TGTGCTAGTGGACTGACAGTCACCGGGGAGCTGTTTTTT,NA,NA,TRBJ2-2,TRBV12-5
CASSRDSFNEKLFF,TGTGCCAGCAGCAGGGACTCCTTTAATGAAAAACTGTTTTTT,NA,NA,TRBJ1-4,TRBV5-5
CASSQATSGSHYEQYF,TGCGCCAGCAGCCAGGCAACTAGCGGGAGCCACTACGAGCAGTACTTC,NA,TRBD2,TRBJ2-7,TRBV4-1
CASSYRGDYEQYF,TGTGCCAGCAGTTACAGGGGGGACTACGAGCAGTACTTC,NA,NA,TRBJ2-7,TRBV6-6
CASSAGASANEQYF,TGTGCCAGCAGCGCCGGGGCCTCAGCCAACGAGCAGTACTTC,NA,NA,TRBJ2-7,TRBV9
CASSPDRVQETQYF,TGTGCCAGCTCACCAGACAGGGTCCAAGAGACCCAGTACTTC,NA,TRBD1,TRBJ2-5,TRBV18
CASSLNGASGSRETQYF,TGCGCCAGCAGCCTTAATGGGGCTAGCGGGTCGAGGGAGACCCAGTACTTC,NA,TRBD2,TRBJ2-5,TRBV4-1
CASSEGLAGKKFF,TGTGCCAGCAGTGAGGGACTAGCGGGAAAGAAGTTCTTC,NA,TRBD2,TRBJ2-1,TRBV6-4
CAWSGRGRGELFF,TGTGCCTGGAGTGGACGAGGGCGGGGGGAGCTGTTTTTT,NA,NA,TRBJ2-2,TRBV30
CASSVGGATDTQYF,TGCGCCAGCAGCGTAGGCGGGGCCACAGATACGCAGTATTTT,NA,NA,TRBJ2-3,TRBV5-1
CASSSAVDRSYEQYF,TGTGCCAGCAGCTCCGCAGTGGATAGGTCCTACGAGCAGTACTTC,NA,NA,TRBJ2-7,TRBV5-4
CASSSRPSGTDTQYF,TGTGCCAGCAGCTCCAGGCCCAGCGGCACAGATACGCAGTATTTT,NA,NA,TRBJ2-3,TRBV11-3
CASSLVPQETQYF,TGTGCCAGCAGCTTAGTACCCCAAGAGACCCAGTACTTC,NA,NA,TRBJ2-5,TRBV7-2
CATGVAHQPQHF,TGCGCCACAGGGGTGGCCCATCAGCCCCAGCATTTT,NA,NA,TRBJ1-5,TRBV10-2
CASSDSANSPLHF,TGTGCCAGTAGTGACAGTGCAAATTCACCCCTCCACTTT,NA,NA,TRBJ1-6,TRBV19
CASTMGEVAGNTIYF,TGTGCCAGCACCATGGGGGAGGTTGCTGGAAACACCATATATTTT,NA,NA,TRBJ1-3,TRBV2
CAREATGGGNQPQHF,TGTGCCCGGGAGGCCACAGGGGGCGGTAATCAGCCCCAGCATTTT,NA,TRBD1,TRBJ1-5,TRBV30
CASSLAARSDEKLFF,TGCGCCAGCAGCTTGGCCGCCAGGTCAGATGAAAAACTGTTTTTT,NA,NA,TRBJ1-4,TRBV5-1
CASSIYTDTQYF,TGTGCCAGTAGTATATACACAGATACGCAGTATTTT,NA,NA,TRBJ2-3,TRBV19
CASSLKAGLALTGELFF,TGTGCCAGCAGCTTAAAGGCGGGACTAGCCCTCACCGGGGAGCTGTTTTTT,few,TRBD2,TRBJ2-2,TRBV7-9
CASSTRTRYGYTF,TGTGCCAGCAGTACCAGGACACGCTATGGCTACACCTTC,NA,NA,TRBJ1-2,TRBV6-6
CASSQDSATPQHF,TGCGCCAGCAGCCAAGATTCCGCTACGCCCCAGCATTTT,NA,NA,TRBJ1-5,TRBV4-1
CAWSTETQYF,TGTGCCTGGAGTACCGAGACCCAGTACTTC,NA,NA,TRBJ2-5,TRBV30
CASSVEGRPDEKLFF,TGTGCCAGCAGCGTAGAAGGTAGGCCCGATGAAAAACTGTTTTTT,medium-sized,NA,TRBJ1-4,TRBV9
CASSLWLSGGHETQYF,TGTGCCAGCAGCTTGTGGTTGTCGGGGGGGCATGAGACCCAGTACTTC,NA,TRBD2,TRBJ2-5,TRBV11-2